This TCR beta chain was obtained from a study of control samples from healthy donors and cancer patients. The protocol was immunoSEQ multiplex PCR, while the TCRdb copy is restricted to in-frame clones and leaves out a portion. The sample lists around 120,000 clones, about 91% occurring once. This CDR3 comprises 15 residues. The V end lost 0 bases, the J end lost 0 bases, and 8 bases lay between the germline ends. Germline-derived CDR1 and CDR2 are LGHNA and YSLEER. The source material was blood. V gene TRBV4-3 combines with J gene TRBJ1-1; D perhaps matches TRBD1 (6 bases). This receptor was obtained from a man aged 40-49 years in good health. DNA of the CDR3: TGCGCCAGCAGCCAAGATCCAGGGGTGAACACTGAAGCTTTCTTT. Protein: CASSQDPGVNTEAFF.